The present TCR beta chain was sequenced within a study of OX40 agonist ivuxolimab in advanced cancers. The CDR3 runs 13 residues. The germline V gene has CDR1 SGHVS and CDR2 FNYEAQ. Trimming removed 5 bases at V and 3 bases at J, with 10 bases between. Only in-frame clones appear in the TCRdb table, and some are missing; sequencing was by immunoSEQ multiplex PCR. The repertoire includes approximately 90,000 clones, about 88% of them detected once, and approximately 0.28% sits in the top ten. V usage is TRBV7-6 and J usage is TRBJ2-5, with D possibly TRBD2 on 5 matching bases. Sequencing used CD4+ or CD8+ T cells sorted from blood, obtained in a trial of the OX40 agonist ivuxolimab. This sequence was found in an adult with an advanced solid tumor such as melanoma, head and neck, liver or kidney cancer. The DNA for the CDR3 is TGTGCCAGCAGCCGGACGGGGAAAGAGACCCAGTACTTC. Amino acid sequence: CASSRTGKETQYF.